This entry concerns a single T cell receptor (beta chain). Its antigen is still unknown. In germline, CDR1 is GTSNPN, CDR2 SVGIG (reference sequence). Trimming took off 6 bases at V and 10 bases at J, with 16 bases between the two ends. The CDR3 contains 12 residues. Some clones are missing from TCRdb's copy, which holds only in-frame ones; the method was immunoSEQ multiplex PCR. The profile shows fewer than 45,000 clones, 90% to 95% of them singletons. The data originate from a study of T cells in tuberculosis. General observations from the study: Active tuberculosis alpha repertoires lay closer to GMM-specific TCRs than controls'.

The sequence was obtained from a donor aged 10 to 29 with latent tuberculosis or without tuberculosis infection. The sequencing sample was made of PBMCs. The chain employs TRBV30 and TRBJ2-1; a weak D match, TRBD1 (7 bases). The DNA for the CDR3 is TGTGCCTGTTGGGGCAGGGGGGTCGAGCAGTTCTTC. Protein: CACWGRGVEQFF.